The clone carrying this T cell receptor beta chain was observed at least ten times. Its cognate antigen is unknown. Disease duration was under 3 months in the ophthalmopathy patients, who also had a Clinical Activity Score of at least 3 and a NOSPECS grade of at least 4. These data are taken from a study of T cells in Graves' hyperthyroidism and ophthalmopathy. Broader study findings: Most expanded thyroid clonotypes above 0.001 also appeared in blood.

The TCR beta CDR3 regions underwent amplification using RNA transcripts as the source. First-round RT-PCR with HTBI primers amplified the TCR CDR3 region. Using its own MiXCR run on the multiplex PCR reads, TCRdb lists one record per CDR3 protein. The profile shows 550,000 to 600,000 distinct CDR3 sequences, approximately 15% of them singletons. This receptor was taken from a young woman with Graves' ophthalmopathy. The sequenced sample was blood.

This chain's CDR3 is CASSLTLGTQYF. Here the CDR3 DNA reads TGTGCCAGCAGCTTGACCTTAGGGACCCAGTACTTC. The J gene is TRBJ2-5, the V gene TRBV11-2; D unresolved. The germline V and J ends were trimmed by 3 bases and 7 bases, with 9 bases remaining between them. Germline V gene lookup returns CDR1 SGHAT and CDR2 FQNNGV. The CDR3 spans 12 residues.